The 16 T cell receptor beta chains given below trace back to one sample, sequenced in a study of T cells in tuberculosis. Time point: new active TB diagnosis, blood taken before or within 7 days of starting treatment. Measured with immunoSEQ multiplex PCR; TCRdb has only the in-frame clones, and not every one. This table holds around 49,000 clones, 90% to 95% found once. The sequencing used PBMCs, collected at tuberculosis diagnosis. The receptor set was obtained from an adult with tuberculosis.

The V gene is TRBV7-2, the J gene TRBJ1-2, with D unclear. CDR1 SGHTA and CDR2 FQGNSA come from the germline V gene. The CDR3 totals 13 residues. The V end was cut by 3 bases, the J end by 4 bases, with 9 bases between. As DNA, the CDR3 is TGTGCCAGCAGCTTTGGGCAGTTCTATGGCTACACCTTC. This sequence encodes CASSFGQFYGYTF.

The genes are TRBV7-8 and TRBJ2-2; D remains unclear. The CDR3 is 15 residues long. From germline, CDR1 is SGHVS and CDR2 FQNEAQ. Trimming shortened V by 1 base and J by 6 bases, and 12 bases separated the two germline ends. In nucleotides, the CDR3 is TGTGCCAGCAGCTTAGTTGTGTTGGGCGCCGGGGAGCTGTTTTTT. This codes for CASSLVVLGAGELFF.

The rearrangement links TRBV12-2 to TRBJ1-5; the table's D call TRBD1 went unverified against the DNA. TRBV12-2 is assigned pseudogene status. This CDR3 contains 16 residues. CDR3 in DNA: TGTGCAAGTCGCCCCCGCGGACAGGGGGACAATCAGCCCCAGCATTTT. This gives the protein CASRPRGQGDNQPQHF.

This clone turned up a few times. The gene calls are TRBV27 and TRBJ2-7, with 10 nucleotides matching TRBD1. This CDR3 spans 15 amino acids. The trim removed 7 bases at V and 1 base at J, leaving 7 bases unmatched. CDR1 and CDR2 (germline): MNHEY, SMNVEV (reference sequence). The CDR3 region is CASNRQGARSYEQYF. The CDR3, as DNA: TGTGCCAGCAATCGACAGGGGGCACGGTCCTACGAGCAGTACTTC.

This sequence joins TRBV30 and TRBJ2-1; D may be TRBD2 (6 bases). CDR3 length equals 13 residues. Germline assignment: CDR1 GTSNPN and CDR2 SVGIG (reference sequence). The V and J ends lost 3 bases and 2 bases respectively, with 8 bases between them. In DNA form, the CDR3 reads TGTGCCTGGAGAGGAGGGGCCTACAATGAGCAGTTCTTC. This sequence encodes CAWRGGAYNEQFF.

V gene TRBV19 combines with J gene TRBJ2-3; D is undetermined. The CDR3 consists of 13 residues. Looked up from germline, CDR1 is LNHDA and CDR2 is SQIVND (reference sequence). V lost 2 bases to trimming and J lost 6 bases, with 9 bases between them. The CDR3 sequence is CASSISSSDTQYF. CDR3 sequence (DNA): TGTGCCAGTAGTATATCCTCCTCCGATACGCAGTATTTT.

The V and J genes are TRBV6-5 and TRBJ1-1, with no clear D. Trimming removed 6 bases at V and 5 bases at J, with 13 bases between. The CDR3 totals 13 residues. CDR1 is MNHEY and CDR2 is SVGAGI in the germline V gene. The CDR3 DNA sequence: TGTGCCAGCAGCTATGTTGGAGGGACTGAAGCTTTCTTT. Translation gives CASSYVGGTEAFF.

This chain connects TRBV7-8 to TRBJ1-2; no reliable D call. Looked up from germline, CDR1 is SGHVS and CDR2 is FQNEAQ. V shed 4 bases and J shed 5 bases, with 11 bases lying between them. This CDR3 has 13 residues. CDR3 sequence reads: CASSSGPSYGYTF. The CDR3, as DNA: TGTGCCAGCAGCTCGGGTCCTTCGTATGGCTACACCTTC.

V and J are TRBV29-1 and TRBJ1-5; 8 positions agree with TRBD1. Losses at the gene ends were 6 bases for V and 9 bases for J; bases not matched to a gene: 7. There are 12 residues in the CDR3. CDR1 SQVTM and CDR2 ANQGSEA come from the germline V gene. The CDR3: CSVRTDRGPQHF. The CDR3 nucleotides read TGCAGCGTACGCACCGACAGGGGGCCCCAGCATTTT.

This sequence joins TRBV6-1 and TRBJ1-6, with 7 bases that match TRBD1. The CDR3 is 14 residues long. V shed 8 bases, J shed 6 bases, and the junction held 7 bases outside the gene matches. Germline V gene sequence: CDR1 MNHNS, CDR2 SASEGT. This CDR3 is CASVRQGINSPLHF. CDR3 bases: TGTGCCAGCGTTCGACAGGGAATTAATTCACCCCTCCACTTT.

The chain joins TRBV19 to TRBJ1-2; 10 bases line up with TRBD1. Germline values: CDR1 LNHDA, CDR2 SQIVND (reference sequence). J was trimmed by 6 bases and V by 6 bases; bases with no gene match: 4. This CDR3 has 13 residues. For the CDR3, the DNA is TGTGCCAGTAGGACCGGGACAGGGGATGGCTACACCTTC. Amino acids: CASRTGTGDGYTF.

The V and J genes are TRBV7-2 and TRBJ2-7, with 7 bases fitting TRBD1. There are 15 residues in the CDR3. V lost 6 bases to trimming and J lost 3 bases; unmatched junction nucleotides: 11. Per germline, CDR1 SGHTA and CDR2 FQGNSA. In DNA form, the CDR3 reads TGTGCCAGCAGTTTTACAACAGGGGTGAACTACGAGCAGTACTTC. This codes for CASSFTTGVNYEQYF.

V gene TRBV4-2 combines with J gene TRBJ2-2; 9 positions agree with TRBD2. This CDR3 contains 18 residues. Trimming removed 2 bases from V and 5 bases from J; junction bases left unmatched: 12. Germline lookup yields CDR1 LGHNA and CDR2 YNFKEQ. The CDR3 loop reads CASSQYRSGGRGTGELFF. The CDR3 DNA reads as TGTGCCAGCAGCCAATATCGATCCGGCGGGAGGGGAACCGGGGAGCTGTTTTTT.

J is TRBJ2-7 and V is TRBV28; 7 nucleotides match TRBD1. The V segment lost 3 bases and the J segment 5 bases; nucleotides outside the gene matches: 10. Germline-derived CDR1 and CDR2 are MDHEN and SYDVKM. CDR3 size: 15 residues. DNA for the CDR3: TGTGCCAGCAGTTTGAGGGGGCTCCCCTACGACGAGCAGTACTTC. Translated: CASSLRGLPYDEQYF.

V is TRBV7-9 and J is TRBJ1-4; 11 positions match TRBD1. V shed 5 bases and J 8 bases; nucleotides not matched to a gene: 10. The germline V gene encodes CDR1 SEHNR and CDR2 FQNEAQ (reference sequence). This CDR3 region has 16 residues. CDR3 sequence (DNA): TGTGCCAGCAGCGCGACGGACAGGGGGCTAGGGGAAAAACTGTTTTTT. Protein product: CASSATDRGLGEKLFF.

The CDR3 spells CASSRQVVGTDTQYF. DNA for the CDR3: TGTGCCAGCTCGCGACAGGTTGTGGGCACAGATACGCAGTATTTT. This sequence joins TRBV18 and TRBJ2-3, with D tentatively TRBD1 (6 bases). Trimming removed 6 bases from V and 1 base from J, with 14 bases in between. The CDR3 has 15 amino acids. Per germline, CDR1 KGHSH and CDR2 LQKENI. Complete variable domain (other parts from reference TRBV18 and TRBJ2-3): NAGVMQNPRHLVRRRGQEARLRCSPMKGHSHVYWYRQLPEEGLKFMVYLQKENIIDESGMPKERFSAEFPKEGPSILRIQQVVRGDSAAYFCASSRQVVGTDTQYFGPGTRLTVL.